This T cell receptor (beta chain) was identified in a study of neurological immune-mediated disorders. Notes on the study in general: Multiple sclerosis, the disease with the least TCR clonal expansion, fell below healthy controls, whereas HTLV-1-associated myelopathy showed the most.

About 1 million sorted CD4+ or CD8+ T cells made each library. The CDR3 is 15 residues long. Germline CDR1 reads SGHTA; CDR2 reads FQGNSA. V lost 5 bases, J lost 4 bases, and 8 bases stayed unmatched. 5'RACE employing 10-nucleotide random UMIs yielded the cDNA. MiXCR, run by TCRdb on the 5' RACE reads, gives a single entry per CDR3 protein. The data contain over 40,000 distinct CDR3 sequences, roughly 6.3% of them singletons. There are many counts of this clonotype. The antigen remains undetermined. The chain carries TRBV7-2 and TRBJ2-3; 8 bases match TRBD2. Sequenced: CD4+ T cells from blood. The clonotype was recovered from a woman in her thirties or forties in good health. The CDR3 nucleotides are TGTGCCAGCAGCCCCTGGACTAGCAGCTCAGATACGCAGTATTTT. It specifies CASSPWTSSSDTQYF.